This T cell receptor (beta chain) was documented in a study of CD8 T cells in ankylosing spondylitis (TCRdb year 2017). As for the study more broadly: To find TCR variants linked to disease, the study profiled T cell receptor beta repertoires in ankylosing spondylitis patients and healthy donors. The full study cohort comprised some 27 ankylosing spondylitis patients and 110 or so healthy donors. Peripheral blood was sampled, and synovial fluid was additionally collected from ankylosing spondylitis patients.

Germline trimming: 5 bases from V, 5 bases from J; junction bases outside gene matches: 13. From the cysteine up to the phenylalanine, the CDR3 has a length of 16 residues. The entry retains the CDR3 DNA only, 48 bases that are in frame from base 1. For CDR1 and CDR2, the germline V gene lists WSHSY and SAAADI. The sample holds many counts of this clonotype. Its antigen remains undetermined. No much larger clone exists at a distance of one base, and base qualities are not known. For each ankylosing spondylitis patient, the synovial fluid sample was matched to a blood sample from that same patient. The sequencer was an Illumina HiSeq 2500. TCR beta libraries were prepared by quantitative 5'-RACE with molecular barcodes. Per the source publication's procedure: To identify disease-linked TCR variants, a new computational method was used, one built on a probabilistic model of VDJ rearrangement. TCRdb trimmed the raw reads at Q25, called clones with MiXCR and kept productive beta chains. Rows with a matching CDR3 protein are joined into one entry that keeps the most common DNA and genes. TCRdb's processing, not the authors', yielded these V and J calls. This sample has some 140,000 distinct CDR3 sequences in its table, and 7% to 10% of those were observed once. The biggest ten clones account for about 7.1% of the sample.

General findings and caveats noted by the study authors: A TCR beta motif of eight highly homologous amino acid variants appeared characteristic of blood from ankylosing spondylitis patients. Significant enrichment of the disease-linked clones was reported in matched synovial fluid samples from ankylosing spondylitis patients. The disease-linked clones had a CD8+ phenotype and were found at relatively low frequencies in peripheral blood. Some TCR beta motif variants had previously been reported in synovial fluid and blood of reactive arthritis patients, which suggested common disease-initiation mechanisms.

This TCR came from a male donor with ankylosing spondylitis. The chain joins TRBV10-2 to TRBJ2-7; 9 central bases correspond to TRBD1. The sequenced material came from synovial fluid, either unsorted or a sorted T cell fraction (not recorded which). The bases are TGCGCCAGCAGTAGAATACGGACAGGGGTGAGGGACGAGCAGTACTTC. Its coded protein is CASSRIRTGVRDEQYF.